The subject of this entry is one T cell receptor (beta chain). The antigen is undetermined. The germline V gene encodes CDR1 SGHTA and CDR2 FQGNSA. This CDR3 spans 15 amino acids. V lost 7 bases, J lost 2 bases, and 9 bases stayed unmatched. Through a sample-barcoded 5' primer and a J-beta primer mix, a second PCR was run for about 6 to 11 cycles. TCRdb reanalysed the 5' RACE reads using MiXCR and keeps one entry per CDR3 protein. The table has 1.4 million or so distinct CDR3 sequences, about 45% seen once. The data are from a study of blood T cells in healthy people across ages. Findings of the study overall: In the absence of known donor CMV status, changes in expanded clonotypes were possibly confounded.

This TCR was recovered from a young woman in good health. V usage is TRBV7-2 and J usage is TRBJ2-3, with 7 bases aligning to TRBD1. The material sequenced was blood. The chain's CDR3 is CASTNKTGFTDTQYF. The CDR3 region has the DNA TGTGCCAGCACCAATAAGACAGGGTTCACAGATACGCAGTATTTT.